A selection of T cell receptor beta chains follows, all from one sample in a study of T cells in Graves' hyperthyroidism and ophthalmopathy. TCRdb processed the multiplex PCR reads anew with MiXCR; each CDR3 protein has one entry. The sample yields hundreds of thousands of distinct CDR3 sequences, about half seen once. The specimen was peripheral blood or thyroid tissue (not recorded which). The receptors derive from a woman aged 18-29 years with Graves' hyperthyroidism. Each CDR3 is given with its conserved first and last residue. The order of the fields is clone size, D gene, V gene, J gene, CDR3 protein, CDR3 DNA. D genes are given only for firm matches. Size is stated for part of the rows, as once, few or many counts, or as a class when the clone is expanded.

size: NA; D: NA; V: TRBV20-1; J: TRBJ1-2; CDR3: CSARERSYYYTF; DNA: TGCAGTGCTAGAGAACGGTCGTATTACTACACCTTC
size: NA; D: NA; V: TRBV4-1; J: TRBJ2-7; CDR3: CASSQVGQTLYEQYF; DNA: TGTGCCAGCAGCCAAGTAGGGCAGACGCTCTACGAGCAGTACTTC
size: many; D: NA; V: TRBV2; J: TRBJ1-5; CDR3: CASSRTNQPQHF; DNA: TGTGCCAGCAGCAGAACAAATCAGCCCCAGCATTTT
size: NA; D: TRBD1; V: TRBV5-6; J: TRBJ1-5; CDR3: CASSTGPTGALDNQPQHF; DNA: TGTGCCAGCAGCACCGGACCTACAGGGGCCCTAGACAATCAGCCCCAGCATTTT
size: NA; D: NA; V: TRBV7-2; J: TRBJ2-2; CDR3: CASRLRGSSYLGSTGELFF; DNA: TGTGCCAGCAGGCTCAGGGGAAGCTCCTACTTAGGGTCCACCGGGGAGCTGTTTTTT
size: NA; D: NA; V: TRBV29-1; J: TRBJ1-5; CDR3: CSSYGGSYRPQHF; DNA: TGCAGCAGTTACGGGGGTAGCTATCGGCCCCAGCATTTT
size: NA; D: NA; V: TRBV7-9; J: TRBJ1-1; CDR3: CASSLGNGDHWNTEAFF; DNA: TGTGCCAGCAGCTTGGGGAATGGGGACCACTGGAACACTGAAGCTTTCTTT
size: NA; D: TRBD1; V: TRBV20-1; J: TRBJ1-6; CDR3: CSARDHRTGVNSPLHF; DNA: TGCAGTGCTAGAGATCACAGGACAGGGGTAAATTCACCCCTCCACTTT
size: NA; D: NA; V: TRBV19; J: TRBJ1-5; CDR3: CASSMVKLQPQHF; DNA: TGTGCCAGTAGTATGGTAAAATTACAGCCCCAGCATTTT
size: few; D: TRBD1; V: TRBV29-1; J: TRBJ2-7; CDR3: CSRRTGAYEQYF; DNA: TGCAGCCGCCGGACAGGAGCGTACGAGCAGTACTTC
size: many; D: TRBD1; V: TRBV7-2; J: TRBJ2-5; CDR3: CASSLGAGGAETQYF; DNA: TGTGCCAGCAGCTTAGGAGCAGGGGGCGCGGAGACCCAGTACTTC
size: once; D: NA; V: TRBV11-1; J: TRBJ1-4; CDR3: CSSSLGGVPGEKLFF; DNA: TGTTCCAGCAGCTTAGGTGGGGTCCCTGGTGAAAAACTGTTTTTT
size: many; D: NA; V: TRBV10-3; J: TRBJ1-5; CDR3: CAISEDRYSNQPQHF; DNA: TGTGCCATCAGTGAGGACCGGTATAGCAATCAGCCCCAGCATTTT
size: few; D: TRBD1; V: TRBV5-1; J: TRBJ1-5; CDR3: CASSPRGPDQPQHF; DNA: TGCGCCAGCAGCCCAAGGGGGCCCGATCAGCCCCAGCATTTT
size: NA; D: NA; V: TRBV5-1; J: TRBJ1-2; CDR3: CASSLEGWQGHSGYTF; DNA: TGCGCCAGCAGCTTGGAGGGTTGGCAGGGGCACTCTGGCTACACCTTC
size: NA; D: TRBD1; V: TRBV2; J: TRBJ1-5; CDR3: CASSGGTENQPQHF; DNA: TGTGCCAGCAGTGGTGGGACAGAAAATCAGCCCCAGCATTTT
size: once; D: NA; V: TRBV29-1; J: TRBJ2-7; CDR3: CSVVPQGPSYEQYF; DNA: TGCAGCGTTGTTCCGCAGGGGCCCTCCTACGAGCAGTACTTC
size: many; D: TRBD2; V: TRBV10-3; J: TRBJ2-7; CDR3: CAITREATYEQYF; DNA: TGTGCCATCACGCGGGAGGCAACCTACGAGCAGTACTTC